The 28 T cell receptor beta chains below all came from one sample that was sequenced in a study of blood T cells in healthy people across ages. Using a J-beta primer mix together with a sample-barcoded 5' primer, a second PCR was run for about 6 to 12 cycles. TCRdb itself ran the 5' RACE reads through MiXCR, one entry per CDR3 protein. The sample has 1.5 million or so distinct CDR3 sequences, approximately 43% seen once; the top ten hold 4%. Sequencing was done on a sample of blood. The receptors stem from a woman under 30 in good health.

The genes are TRBV30 and TRBJ2-3; D is uncertain. Germline V gene data show CDR1 as GTSNPN and CDR2 as SVGIG (reference sequence). Trimming removed 6 bases from V and 2 bases from J, with 12 bases in between. CDR3 size: 13 residues. CDR3 coding DNA: TGTGCCTGCCAGGTTACCAACACAGATACGCAGTATTTT. Amino acids: CACQVTNTDTQYF.

The chain uses TRBV20-1 and TRBJ2-1; D uncertain. The V gene's germline CDR1 is DFQATT and CDR2 SNEGSKA (reference sequence). The V end was cut by 1 base, the J end by 12 bases, with 16 bases between. CDR3 length: 13 amino acids. CDR3 residues: CSARALSLLGQFF. In DNA form, the CDR3 reads TGCAGTGCTAGAGCCCTCTCACTACTCGGGCAGTTCTTC.

CDR3 amino acids: CASGRWTGGSYNEQFF. CDR3 DNA sequence: TGTGCTAGTGGTCGTTGGACGGGAGGGTCCTACAATGAGCAGTTCTTC. The rearrangement uses TRBV12-5 and TRBJ2-1; 8 bases align to TRBD2. The germline gives CDR1 LGHNT, CDR2 FRNRAP. Trimming cost V 5 bases and J 1 base; bases outside gene matches: 7. The CDR3 runs to 16 residues.

Here the CDR3 reads CASRRSLNQPQHF. The CDR3 DNA is TGTGCCAGCAGAAGGAGCCTCAATCAGCCCCAGCATTTT. The J gene is TRBJ1-5, the V gene TRBV6-5; no reliable D call. There are 13 residues in the CDR3. The V and J ends lost 6 bases and 3 bases respectively, with 9 bases between them. Looked up from germline, CDR1 is MNHEY and CDR2 is SVGAGI.

In DNA form, the CDR3 reads TGCAGCGCCACCACTCTAGCGGGAGTGTTCTTC. Translated, it gives CSATTLAGVFF. The chain is built from TRBV29-1 and TRBJ2-1, with TRBD2 matching 10 bases. Per the germline V gene, CDR1 is SQVTM and CDR2 is ANQGSEA. V shed 7 bases, J shed 15 bases, and the junction held 9 bases outside the gene matches. The CDR3 totals 11 residues.

This chain uses TRBV12-3 or TRBV12-4 with TRBJ1-2, with no clear D. CDR3 length equals 11 residues. Trimming left V 7 bases short and J 7 bases short, with 10 bases between. As DNA, the CDR3 is TGTGCCAGCACCCTTCGGGGTGGCTACACCTTC. It translates to CASTLRGGYTF.

The genes are TRBV5-1 and TRBJ2-7; 9 bases are shared with TRBD2. The CDR3 length is 16 residues. The junction had 8 bases not matched to a gene; V was cut back by 3 bases and J by 1 base. Germline CDR1 is SGHRS and CDR2 is YFSETQ. CDR3 coding DNA: TGCGCCAGCAGCTCGGGATTAACTAGCGGGTCCTACGAGCAGTACTTC. Translation: CASSSGLTSGSYEQYF.

This clonotype came up a few times. The J gene is TRBJ1-4, the V gene TRBV3-1; D might be TRBD1 (6 bases). The CDR3 runs 14 residues. The V end was cut by 6 bases, the J end by 0 bases, with 8 bases between. Germline CDR1 is LGHDT and CDR2 is YNNKEL (reference sequence). CDR3 residues: CASRGGATNEKLFF. In nucleotides, the CDR3 is TGTGCCAGCAGAGGGGGGGCAACTAATGAAAAACTGTTTTTT.

This clonotype has just a few counts. One end of the junction fails to match germline, which may point to a read error. This chain uses TRBV3-1 with TRBJ1-2; 9 positions match TRBD1. The CDR3 is 15 amino acids. Germline V gives CDR1 LGHDT, CDR2 YNNKEL (reference sequence). The CDR3 reads CASSSGTGPNYGYTF. CDR3 sequence (DNA): TGTGCCAGCAGCTCCGGGACAGGGCCTAATTATGGCTACACCTTC.

The chain uses TRBV11-2 and TRBJ2-1; possible D gene TRBD2, 5 bases. Trimming shortened V by 2 bases and J by 13 bases, and 15 bases separated the two germline ends. The CDR3 is 13 amino acids. Germline V gene data show CDR1 as SGHAT and CDR2 as FQNNGV. In DNA, the CDR3 is TGTGCCAGCAGCTTACAGCGGCAAGAGACCCAGTTCTTC. As protein: CASSLQRQETQFF.

This chain connects TRBV4-1 to TRBJ1-2, with 9 bases lining up with TRBD1. Looked up from germline, CDR1 is MGHRA and CDR2 is YSYEKL. There are 21 residues in the CDR3. J gave up 6 bases and V 4 bases, and 27 bases lay outside the gene matches. Written as DNA, the CDR3 is TGCGCCAGCAGCCCCCTCGCGTTTGGGGACAGGGAGAGGCTGCGTCTAAATGGCTACACCTTC. Protein: CASSPLAFGDRERLRLNGYTF.

With regard to this clonotype: One end of the junction is discordant with germline, which a read error may explain. The chain is built from TRBV29-1 and TRBJ2-3; D remains unclear. Germline V gene data show CDR1 as SQVTM and CDR2 as ANQGSEA. The CDR3 extends over 12 amino acids. This CDR3 reads CSVRASTNTQYF. CDR3 nucleotides: TGCAGCGTTCGGGCAAGCACAAATACGCAGTATTTT.

This clonotype was counted between two and nine times. The rearrangement uses TRBV20-1 and TRBJ2-5; D is possibly TRBD2 (5 bases). The CDR3 is 15 amino acids. V dropped 2 bases and J dropped 11 bases, with 24 bases sitting between them. Germline values: CDR1 DFQATT, CDR2 SNEGSKA (reference sequence). The CDR3 bases are TGCAGTGCTAGACCGTGGAGCTTCGGACTCAATGAGCAGTACTTC. It specifies CSARPWSFGLNEQYF.

The rearrangement uses TRBV7-9 and TRBJ2-2, with D tentatively TRBD2 (6 bases). The CDR3 runs 16 residues. From germline, CDR1 is SEHNR and CDR2 FQNEAQ (reference sequence). The germline V and J ends were trimmed by 3 bases and 5 bases, with 16 bases remaining between them. The CDR3 DNA is TGTGCCAGCAGCTTTAAAGTAGCGGCTCCTACCGGGGAGCTGTTTTTT. It translates to CASSFKVAAPTGELFF.

The chain employs TRBV6-2 or TRBV6-3 and TRBJ2-1; TRBD2 agrees at 12 bases. With 10 bases clipped from V and 7 bases from J, the junction kept 8 bases outside the gene matches. This CDR3 region has 14 residues. From germline, CDR1 is MNHEY and CDR2 SVGEGT. The CDR3 reads CANILAGGCNEQFF. In DNA, the CDR3 is TGTGCCAATATACTAGCGGGGGGTTGTAATGAGCAGTTCTTC.

In this sample, this clonotype turned up a few times. The chain uses TRBV7-9 and TRBJ2-2; D uncertain. The V gene's germline CDR1 is SEHNR and CDR2 FQNEAQ (reference sequence). This CDR3 spans 14 amino acids. Trimming took 3 bases from V and 2 from J, leaving 7 bases between them. CDR3 sequence reads: CASSFLSNTGELFF. Written as DNA, the CDR3 is TGTGCCAGCAGCTTTCTTTCCAACACCGGGGAGCTGTTTTTT.

The sample holds a few counts of this clonotype. The chain couples TRBV28 to TRBJ1-5; the D gene is possibly TRBD1 (5 bases). Between the trimmed V and J ends, which lost 4 bases and 2 bases, there was a span of 18 bases. CDR1 MDHEN and CDR2 SYDVKM come from the germline V gene. This CDR3 has 17 residues. The CDR3 region is CASSSHQGRVGNQPQHF. The CDR3 coding sequence is TGTGCCAGCAGTTCCCACCAGGGAAGAGTGGGCAATCAGCCCCAGCATTTT.

The chain is built from TRBV6-5 and TRBJ2-5; D is tentatively TRBD1 or TRBD2 (5 bases each). Germline V CDR1 and CDR2: MNHEY, SVGAGI. CDR3 size: 15 residues. The V gene lost 0 bases and the J gene lost 4 bases, with 12 bases spanning the gap. The CDR3 bases are TGTGCCAGCAGTTACTCGAGGGCAGGGATAGAGACCCAGTACTTC. As protein: CASSYSRAGIETQYF.

This clonotype has more than one count but fewer than ten. The rearrangement links TRBV5-1 to TRBJ1-2, with TRBD1 matching 11 bases. With 5 bases clipped from V and 11 bases from J, the junction kept 8 bases outside the gene matches. The CDR3 has 13 residues. In germline, CDR1 is SGHRS, CDR2 YFSETQ. The CDR3 DNA reads TGCGCCAGCAGACGACCGGGACAGGGGGTTTACACCTTC. Its protein product is CASRRPGQGVYTF. Filled out from reference TRBV5-1 and TRBJ1-2, the complete variable domain reads KAGVTQTPRYLIKTRGQQVTLSCSPISGHRSVSWYQQTPGQGLQFLFEYFSETQRNKGNFPGRFSGRQFSNSRSEMNVSTLELGDSALYLCASRRPGQGVYTFGSGTRLTVV.

V is TRBV5-1 and J is TRBJ2-2, with 10 bases that match TRBD1. CDR1 SGHRS and CDR2 YFSETQ come from the germline V gene. After removal of 4 bases from V and 11 bases from J, the junction contained 11 bases not matched to a gene. The CDR3 spans 15 residues. The CDR3 reads CASSKEGQGIGELFF. The CDR3 DNA follows: TGCGCCAGCAGCAAAGAGGGACAGGGGATTGGCGAGCTGTTTTTT.

This clonotype turned up a few times. The V and J genes are TRBV2 and TRBJ1-2, with 9 bases identical to TRBD1. J lost 8 bases, V lost 6 bases, and 10 bases had no gene match. The CDR3 contains 14 residues. Germline-derived CDR1 and CDR2 are SNHLY and FYNNEI. The CDR3 region has the DNA TGTGCCAGCAGCGGACAGGGGAATTGGGGAGGCTACACCTTC. The encoded protein is CASSGQGNWGGYTF.

This clonotype was picked up a small number of times. The rearrangement uses TRBV20-1 and TRBJ2-2; D assignment may be TRBD1 or TRBD2 (5 bases each). The CDR3 totals 15 residues. Germline loops: CDR1 DFQATT, CDR2 SNEGSKA (reference sequence). Trimming removed 3 bases at V and 4 bases at J, with 15 bases between. The CDR3 nucleotides read TGCAGTGCTAGGTCGGCAGGGAGTTCCACCGGGGAGCTGTTTTTT. Protein: CSARSAGSSTGELFF.

Concerning this clonotype: It may be a read error: a sequence one base away is much more abundant. The chain uses TRBV7-3 and TRBJ1-1, with a possible D match to TRBD1 (5 bases). The CDR3 length is 18 residues. Germline V CDR1 and CDR2: SGHTA, FQGTGA. The CDR3 coding sequence is TGTGCCAGCAGCTTAACAGGGACCCCTAAGGGGATGAACACTGGAGCTTTCTTT. This codes for CASSLTGTPKGMNTGAFF.

This clonotype was counted only a few times. The genes are TRBV5-5 and TRBJ1-1; D is undetermined. Germline V gene sequence: CDR1 SGHKS, CDR2 YYEKEE (reference sequence). The CDR3 extends over 16 amino acids. V was clipped by 0 bases and J by 1 base, with 13 bases between them. In DNA form, the CDR3 reads TGTGCCAGCAGCTTGGTTGGAGGCGTCACGAACACTGAAGCTTTCTTT. It is translated as CASSLVGGVTNTEAFF.

Here the CDR3 reads CASNLSRGRMVHF. CDR3 bases: TGTGCCAGCAACCTTAGCAGGGGGCGCATGGTGCATTTT. J is TRBJ1-5 and V is TRBV28, with 8 bases matching TRBD1. V gave up 7 bases and J gave up 15 bases; unmatched junction bases: 14. The germline V gene has CDR1 MDHEN and CDR2 SYDVKM. The CDR3 loop spans 13 amino acids.

The CDR3 region has the DNA TGCAGTGCCCTTAGCGGGAGGGATCTCGAGCAGTACTTC. It is translated as CSALSGRDLEQYF. This sequence joins TRBV20-1 and TRBJ2-5; 11 nucleotides line up with TRBD2. The DNA end favors TRBJ2-7, so the J call may be wrong. The CDR3 covers 13 residues. Germline V gives CDR1 DFQATT, CDR2 SNEGSKA (reference sequence).

A few counts support this clonotype. V is TRBV5-6 and J is TRBJ2-5; 8 nucleotides agree with TRBD1. Germline V lookup: CDR1 SGHDT, CDR2 YYEEEE. The CDR3 is 15 amino acids. The junction had 16 bases not matched to a gene; V was cut back by 4 bases and J by 11 bases. In DNA form, the CDR3 reads TGTGCCAGCAGCGCCATGCAGGGGGCCTACAATGAGCAGTACTTC. Translating gives CASSAMQGAYNEQYF. Together with reference TRBV5-6 and TRBJ2-5, the CDR3 gives the full variable domain: DAGVTQSPTHLIKTRGQQVTLRCSPKSGHDTVSWYQQALGQGPQFIFQYYEEEERQRGNFPDRFSGHQFPNYSSELNVNALLLGDSALYLCASSAMQGAYNEQYFGPGTRLLVL.

The chain uses TRBV12-3 or TRBV12-4 and TRBJ2-5, with unresolved D. The CDR3 totals 16 residues. V lost 7 bases to trimming and J lost 2 bases, with 20 bases between them. DNA of the CDR3: TGTGCCAGCACCCTCGGCAAGTGGGCTCGTCAAGAGACCCAGTACTTC. Protein product: CASTLGKWARQETQYF.